The 13 T cell receptor beta chains in this list originate from one sample, sequenced in a study of cytotoxic CD8 clonotypes in ibrutinib-treated CLL. The assay was immunoSEQ multiplex PCR, and TCRdb's table has in-frame clones only and misses some. The sample yields roughly 200,000 clones, around 72% seen once. The sample was PBMCs, taken after 24 months of ibrutinib treatment. These receptors all stem from a human donor with chronic lymphocytic leukemia.

The CDR3 coding sequence is TGTGCCAGCAGCTTGGGGGGACCCGAGCAGTACTTC. Amino acids: CASSLGGPEQYF. J is TRBJ2-7 and V is TRBV5-6, with D perhaps TRBD1 or TRBD2 (5 bases each). The CDR3 runs 12 residues. Germline V gene data show CDR1 as SGHDT and CDR2 as YYEEEE. Trimming left V 0 bases short and J 6 bases short, with 7 bases between.

The chain joins TRBV7-2 to TRBJ2-3; 13 bases align to TRBD2. Unmatched junction bases numbered 12, after V lost 6 bases and J lost 6 bases. Germline lookup yields CDR1 SGHTA and CDR2 FQGNSA. The CDR3 has 17 residues. The CDR3 loop reads CASSKRGLAGSGDTQYF. The CDR3 DNA reads TGTGCCAGCAGTAAACGGGGACTAGCGGGATCGGGGGATACGCAGTATTTT.

This clone is a singleton in its sample. The CDR3 here is CAWSVSQGATAYGNTIYF. The CDR3 DNA follows: TGTGCCTGGAGTGTAAGTCAGGGGGCGACTGCCTATGGAAACACCATATATTTT. The chain links TRBV30 to TRBJ1-3; 8 bases fit TRBD1. With V trimmed by 0 bases and J by 3 bases, 13 bases remained unmatched. The CDR3 consists of 18 residues. Germline CDR1 is GTSNPN and CDR2 is SVGIG (reference sequence).

The V and J genes are TRBV7-6 and TRBJ2-3; the match to TRBD2 covers 10 bases. V shed 5 bases and J 6 bases; nucleotides not matched to a gene: 8. The CDR3 has 15 amino acids. The germline V gene encodes CDR1 SGHVS and CDR2 FNYEAQ. CDR3 residues: CASSAVAGGRDTQYF. Here the CDR3 DNA reads TGTGCCAGCAGCGCAGTAGCGGGAGGAAGGGATACGCAGTATTTT.

This clone has more than one count but fewer than ten. J is TRBJ2-2 and V is TRBV25-1; 13 nucleotides match TRBD2. The CDR3 runs to 16 residues. Germline V gene data show CDR1 as MGHDK and CDR2 as SYGVNS. Germline trimming cut 5 bases from V and 3 bases from J; bases unmatched to any gene: 3. CDR3 region: CASSFGLAGDTGELFF. The CDR3 nucleotides read TGTGCCAGCAGTTTTGGACTAGCGGGAGACACCGGGGAGCTGTTTTTT.

The rearrangement links TRBV19 to TRBJ1-5, with D unresolved. This CDR3 is 13 amino acids long. From germline, CDR1 is LNHDA and CDR2 SQIVND (reference sequence). Trimming took off 3 bases at V and 6 bases at J, with 9 bases between the two ends. The CDR3 sequence: CASSMGVFQPQHF. CDR3 coding DNA: TGTGCCAGTAGTATGGGTGTTTTTCAGCCCCAGCATTTT.

The V gene is TRBV4-1, the J gene TRBJ2-6; no clear D gene. Germline V CDR1 and CDR2: MGHRA, YSYEKL. CDR3 length: 15 amino acids. V was trimmed by 0 bases and J by 4 bases, leaving 7 bases between them. The CDR3 DNA is TGCGCCAGCAGCCAAGAGGGTTACGGGGCCAACGTCCTGACTTTC. Protein: CASSQEGYGANVLTF.

This clone occurred a few times. This sequence joins TRBV7-2 and TRBJ2-7; no firm D call. CDR3 size: 12 residues. V lost 0 bases, J lost 5 bases, and 5 bases lay in between. Germline assignment: CDR1 SGHTA and CDR2 FQGNSA. Here the CDR3 DNA reads TGTGCCAGCAGCTTAGCATTCCACGAGCAGTACTTC. Protein: CASSLAFHEQYF. Supplemented by reference TRBV7-2 and TRBJ2-7, the full variable domain reads GAGVSQSPSNKVTEKGKDVELRCDPISGHTALYWYRQSLGQGLEFLIYFQGNSAPDKSGLPSDRFSAERTGGSVSTLTIQRTQQEDSAVYLCASSLAFHEQYFGPGTRLTVT.

This clone was detected once. The chain is built from TRBV5-1 and TRBJ2-3; D is uncertain. The CDR3 has 14 residues. V lost 5 bases to trimming and J lost 3 bases, with 13 bases between them. CDR1 and CDR2 (germline): SGHRS, YFSETQ. CDR3 in amino acids: CASRDPGETDTQYF. DNA for the CDR3: TGCGCCAGCAGGGACCCGGGCGAAACAGATACGCAGTATTTT.

This sequence joins TRBV6-4 and TRBJ2-3; D not resolved. This CDR3 spans 16 amino acids. CDR1 is MRHNA, CDR2 SNTAGT, per germline. The V end was cut by 4 bases, the J end by 1 base, with 15 bases between. This CDR3 is CASSGSRVRCTDTQYF. The DNA for the CDR3 is TGTGCCAGCAGTGGTTCCCGGGTCAGGTGCACAGATACGCAGTATTTT.

The V and J genes are TRBV7-7 and TRBJ2-3; D is unresolved. Germline CDR1 reads SSHAT; CDR2 reads FNYEAQ (reference sequence). Deletions cut 1 base from V and 6 bases from J, with 8 bases between. The CDR3 is 13 residues long. The CDR3 sequence: CASSLDDWDTQYF. The CDR3 nucleotides are TGTGCCAGCAGCTTAGATGACTGGGATACGCAGTATTTT.

Only a few counts were recorded for this clone. V usage is TRBV4-3 and J usage is TRBJ1-2; a weak D match, TRBD1 (6 bases). Germline values: CDR1 LGHNA, CDR2 YSLEER. Trimming removed 0 bases from V and 8 bases from J, with 10 bases in between. There are 13 residues in the CDR3. This CDR3 is CASSQDRGRGYTF. The CDR3 DNA reads as TGCGCCAGCAGCCAAGATAGGGGGAGAGGCTACACCTTC.

The genes are TRBV7-2 and TRBJ2-1; perhaps TRBD2 as D (6 bases). Germline CDR1 reads SGHTA; CDR2 reads FQGNSA. The V end lost 4 bases, the J end lost 5 bases, and 15 bases lay between the germline ends. This CDR3 comprises 15 residues. The CDR3 nucleotides read TGTGCCAGCAGCTCTCGGGACTGGTTCAACAATGAGCAGTTCTTC. It encodes CASSSRDWFNNEQFF.